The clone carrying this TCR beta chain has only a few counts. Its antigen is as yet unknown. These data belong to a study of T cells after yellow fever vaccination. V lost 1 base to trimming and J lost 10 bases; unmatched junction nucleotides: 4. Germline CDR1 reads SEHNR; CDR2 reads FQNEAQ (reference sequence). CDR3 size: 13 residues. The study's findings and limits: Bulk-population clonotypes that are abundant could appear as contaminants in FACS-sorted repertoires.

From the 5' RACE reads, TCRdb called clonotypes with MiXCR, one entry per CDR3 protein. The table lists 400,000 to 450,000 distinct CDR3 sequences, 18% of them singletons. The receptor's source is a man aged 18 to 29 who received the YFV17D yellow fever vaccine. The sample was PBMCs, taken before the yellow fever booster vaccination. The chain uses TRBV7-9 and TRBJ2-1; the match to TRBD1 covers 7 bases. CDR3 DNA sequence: TGTGCCAGCAGCTTAGGCGACAGGGACGAGCAGTTCTTC. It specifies CASSLGDRDEQFF. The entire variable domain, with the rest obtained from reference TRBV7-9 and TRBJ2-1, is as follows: DTGVSQNPRHKITKRGQNVTFRCDPISEHNRLYWYRQTLGQGPEFLTYFQNEAQLEKSRLLSDRFSAERPKGSFSTLEIQRTEQGDSAMYLCASSLGDRDEQFFGPGTRLTVL.